This is a list of T cell receptor beta chains from one sample in a study of blood T cell repertoires in COVID-19. Generated by immunoSEQ multiplex PCR, the TCRdb table keeps only in-frame clones and is missing some. Of 70,000 to 95,000 clones listed, around 89% are singletons. The specimen sequenced was peripheral blood. The receptors derive from a woman of 80 years or more with active COVID-19. Each CDR3 is given with its conserved first and last residue. D genes are given only for firm matches. Clone size is not always given. Where it is, it says once, few, many or a class for expanded clones.

clone_size d_call j_call v_call cdr3_length cdr3_aa cdr3_nt
- - TRBJ2-5 TRBV5-1 13 CASSLAQQETQYF TGCGCCAGCAGCTTGGCCCAGCAAGAGACCCAGTACTTC
- - TRBJ2-7 TRBV6-6 15 CASRGRQGLPYEQYF TGTGCCAGCCGTGGGAGGCAGGGCTTACCCTACGAGCAGTACTTC
- TRBD2 TRBJ2-1 TRBV18 16 CASSPGTSGSVNEQFF TGTGCCAGCTCACCCGGGACTAGCGGGAGTGTCAATGAGCAGTTCTTC
- TRBD1 TRBJ1-6 TRBV18 16 CASSPYRDRDNSPLHF TGTGCCAGCTCACCATACCGGGACAGGGATAATTCACCCCTCCACTTT
few - TRBJ1-1 TRBV19 13 CASSISGGGEAFF TGTGCCAGTAGTATATCTGGGGGAGGTGAAGCTTTCTTT
once - TRBJ2-7 TRBV6-5 13 CASSYYSEGEQYF TGTGCCAGCAGTTACTACTCAGAGGGCGAGCAGTACTTC
- TRBD2 TRBJ2-7 TRBV6-5 15 CASSLGLRAGSEQYF TGTGCCAGCAGCCTCGGGCTGAGAGCGGGGAGTGAGCAGTACTTC
few - TRBJ2-2 TRBV18 16 CASSPNRQENTGELFF TGTGCCAGCTCACCCAACAGACAGGAGAACACCGGGGAGCTGTTTTTT
- TRBD1 TRBJ2-6 TRBV7-7 17 CASSSGQGGSGANVLTF TGTGCTAGCAGCTCTGGACAGGGAGGCTCTGGGGCCAACGTCCTGACTTTC
- TRBD1 TRBJ2-2 TRBV9 15 CASSPQGALMGELFF TGTGCCAGCAGCCCACAGGGGGCACTAATGGGGGAGCTGTTTTTT
- - TRBJ2-2 TRBV19 14 CASRRDLDTGELFF TGTGCCAGTAGACGGGACTTAGACACCGGGGAGCTGTTTTTT
- TRBD1 TRBJ2-3 TRBV7-2 15 CASSLGGQGADTQYF TGTGCCAGCAGCTTAGGGGGACAGGGGGCAGATACGCAGTATTTT
once - TRBJ2-5 TRBV7-8 13 CASSLSDQETQYF TGTGCCAGCAGCTTATCAGACCAAGAGACCCAGTACTTC
- - TRBJ1-6 TRBV27 18 CASSRRQGKSSYNSPLHF TGTGCCAGCAGTCGCCGCCAGGGGAAGAGCTCCTATAATTCACCCCTCCACTTT
- TRBD2 TRBJ2-3 TRBV9 16 CASSRTSGISTDTQYF TGTGCCAGCAGCCGGACTAGCGGTATCAGCACAGATACGCAGTATTTT
- - TRBJ1-1 TRBV2 13 CASISVGNTEAFF TGTGCCAGCATCAGCGTAGGGAACACTGAAGCTTTCTTT
- - TRBJ2-7 TRBV20-1 11 CSARDLYEQYF TGCAGTGCTAGAGACCTCTACGAGCAGTACTTC
- - TRBJ2-7 TRBV5-4 15 CASSPEDRGLKEQYF TGTGCCAGCAGCCCCGAGGACCGGGGACTGAAGGAGCAGTACTTC
- - TRBJ1-1 TRBV29-1 13 CSVEVGGNTEAFF TGCAGCGTTGAGGTAGGGGGGAACACTGAAGCTTTCTTT
- TRBD1 TRBJ2-3 TRBV7-9 14 CASSPGQGTGTQYF TGTGCCAGCAGCCCCGGACAGGGAACAGGCACGCAGTATTTT